This TCR beta chain was found in a study of post-analysis software for immune sequencing data. Study overall: In terms of disease course, relapsing-remitting, secondary progressive and progressive-relapsing multiple sclerosis were included.

The CDR3 is made up of 13 amino acids. Germline V gives CDR1 MDHEN, CDR2 SYDVKM. The V and J ends lost 6 bases and 1 base respectively, with 10 bases between them. Study-level findings and limits: Comparison of patients with controls showed roughly five TRBV segments more frequent in patients, TRBV5-6, TRBV5-1 and TRBV20-1 among them. Among multiple sclerosis patients, normalized Chao1 diversity was significantly below that of controls. Under the F measure, samples that were prepared in one batch clustered strongly together.

Regarding this clonotype: Its antigen is currently unknown.

Libraries were made from TCR beta cDNA, and they carried unique molecular identifiers. T cells numbering roughly 1 to 10 million yielded 450,000 to 600,000 cDNA molecules. TCRdb re-analysed the PCR reads in MiXCR, keeping a single row per CDR3 protein. The data contain approximately 570,000 distinct CDR3 sequences, roughly 47% of them singletons. The clonotype comes from a girl aged 5-17 years with multiple sclerosis. The specimen sequenced was blood. This chain links TRBV28 with TRBJ2-7, with a possible D match to TRBD2 (6 bases). Written as DNA, the CDR3 is TGTGCCAGCAGGGTAGGGAGGTCCTACGAGCAGTACTTC. This gives the protein CASRVGRSYEQYF. Together with reference TRBV28 and TRBJ2-7, the CDR3 gives the full variable domain: DVKVTQSSRYLVKRTGEKVFLECVQDMDHENMFWYRQDPGLGLRLIYFSYDVKMKEKGDIPEGYSVSREKKERFSLILESASTNQTSMYLCASRVGRSYEQYFGPGTRLTVT.